This record concerns one T cell receptor beta chain sequence. Its antigen is unknown. Donors showed nominal health when sampled, although they likely had unrecorded immune exposures. This record belongs to a study of cytomegalovirus exposure and HLA in healthy donors. Study summary: There were under 130 million unique TCR beta sequences, drawn from about 179 million T cells, in an earlier analysis. General study findings and limits: Reportedly, diagnosis of cytomegalovirus status by the classifier showed high specificity and sensitivity.

This CDR3 is built from 13 residues. V gave up 7 bases and J gave up 4 bases, with 10 bases separating them. Per the germline V gene, CDR1 is SNHLY and CDR2 is FYNNEI. PCR used 60 Vbeta primers and 13 Jbeta primers. TCRdb's copy holds only in-frame clones and misses some; the assay was immunoSEQ multiplex PCR. The sample comprises approximately 170,000 clones, about 59% of which are singletons, and 2.5% to 3% rests with the top ten. V usage is TRBV2 and J usage is TRBJ2-2, with D tentatively TRBD2 (5 bases). The sequencing sample was made of PBMCs. This TCR was sampled from a man aged 35-49 years in good health and CMV-seronegative. CDR3 residues: CASKPSGTGELFF. The CDR3 DNA is TGTGCCAGCAAGCCAAGCGGCACCGGGGAGCTGTTTTTT. Variable domain in full (rest from reference TRBV2 and TRBJ2-2): EPEVTQTPSHQVTQMGQEVILRCVPISNHLYFYWYRQILGQKVEFLVSFYNNEISEKSEIFDDQFSVERPDGSNFTLKIRSTKLEDSAMYFCASKPSGTGELFFGEGSRLTVL.